This passage covers 21 T cell receptor beta chains from one sample sequenced in a study of read filtering for tumor transcriptome and immune sequencing. Molecular barcoded adaptors covering alpha/delta and beta/gamma chains were used on 400 to 450 ng RNA. TCRdb re-derived calls from the reads in MiXCR, one entry per CDR3 protein. The data contain 43,000 or so distinct CDR3 sequences, approximately 12% of them singletons. The specimen was a population of CD138-negative cells sorted from bone marrow. These receptor sequences come from a donor aged 40 or older with multiple myeloma.

This clonotype was detected many times. The chain couples TRBV29-1 to TRBJ2-1; D is undetermined. With 6 bases removed from V and 9 bases from J, the gap between germline ends came to 9 bases. The germline CDR1 and CDR2 sequences are SQVTM and ANQGSEA. This CDR3 contains 10 residues. The CDR3 DNA reads TGCAGCGTAGAGGACCCTGAGCAGTTCTTC. Its protein product is CSVEDPEQFF.

This clonotype has only a few counts. This rearrangement joins TRBV6-4 to TRBJ2-2; TRBD2 aligns across 9 bases. This CDR3 comprises 14 residues. The germline gives CDR1 MRHNA, CDR2 SNTAGT. The J segment lost 10 bases and the V segment lost 3 bases, leaving 6 bases of the junction unmatched. CDR3 loop: CASSELAGDVELFF. CDR3 in DNA: TGTGCCAGCAGTGAGTTAGCGGGAGACGTGGAGCTGTTTTTT.

This clonotype was recorded many times. This sequence joins TRBV7-6 and TRBJ2-3, with 9 nucleotides matching TRBD2. The junction had 14 bases not matched to a gene; V was cut back by 5 bases and J by 5 bases. CDR1 and CDR2 from the germline V gene are SGHVS and FNYEAQ. This CDR3 spans 17 amino acids. CDR3 DNA: TGTGCCAGCAGCCCTACTTCAGCGGGAGGCTTTGGAGATACGCAGTATTTT. This encodes CASSPTSAGGFGDTQYF. The whole variable domain, remainder taken from reference TRBV7-6 and TRBJ2-3, is GAGVSQSPRYKVTKRGQDVALRCDPISGHVSLYWYRQALGQGPEFLTYFNYEAQQDKSGLPNDRFSAERPEGSISTLTIQRTEQRDSAMYRCASSPTSAGGFGDTQYFGPGTRLTVL.

Judged by abundance, this clonotype is medium-sized. V gene TRBV6-5 combines with J gene TRBJ2-1, with D maybe TRBD2 (6 bases). This CDR3 region has 16 residues. Between the trimmed V and J ends, which lost 8 bases and 7 bases, there was a span of 24 bases. Per germline, CDR1 MNHEY and CDR2 SVGAGI. In DNA form, the CDR3 reads TGTGCCAGCGGGTCGTTACGGGGTAGCGGCGAGAATGAGCAGTTCTTC. It yields the protein CASGSLRGSGENEQFF.

This clonotype rates as medium-sized. The V and J genes are TRBV4-3 and TRBJ1-1; D is unresolved. Looked up from germline, CDR1 is LGHNA and CDR2 is YSLEER. The V gene lost 0 bases and the J gene lost 7 bases, with 15 bases spanning the gap. The CDR3 is 15 residues long. The CDR3 nucleotides read TGCGCCAGCAGCCAAGATTCCGGCAGATCCTTTGAAGCTTTCTTT. Protein: CASSQDSGRSFEAFF.

Notes on this clonotype: One base away lies a much larger clone, so this may be a sequencing read error. V and J are TRBV27 and TRBJ2-1, with 11 bases aligning to TRBD1. The germline V gene encodes CDR1 MNHEY and CDR2 SMNVEV (reference sequence). V gave up 11 bases and J gave up 9 bases; unmatched junction bases: 15. CDR3 length: 15 amino acids. For the CDR3, the DNA is TGTGCCGGCCGAAAACCGGGACAGGGGGGAGGTGAGCAGTTCTTC. This sequence encodes CAGRKPGQGGGEQFF.

Comment on this clonotype: A much larger clone lies one base from this, so it may be a read error. The V call is TRBV24-1, the J call TRBJ2-3, with D unclear. The CDR3 is made up of 13 amino acids. Trimming cost V 3 bases and J 12 bases, with 15 bases left between them. Germline CDR1 is KGHDR and CDR2 is SFDVKD. In DNA form, the CDR3 reads TGTGCCACCAGTGATCAGCTCTTAAAGGACCAGTATTTT. It encodes CATSDQLLKDQYF.

In this sample, this clonotype turned up a few times. A much larger clone lies one base from this, so it may be a read error. This chain links TRBV20-1 with TRBJ1-5; 8 bases line up with TRBD1. V lost 6 bases and J lost 1; bases outside the gene matches: 11. The CDR3 covers 16 residues. Germline CDR1 is DFQATT and CDR2 is SNEGSKA (reference sequence). The CDR3 nucleotides are TGCAGTGCCATCCCAGGGGGCAGTTCGAGCAATCAGCCCCAGCATTTT. It is translated as CSAIPGGSSSNQPQHF.

The table lists this clonotype with many counts. CDR3: CSGNKNMNTEAFF. CDR3 nucleotides: TGCAGCGGAAACAAGAACATGAACACTGAAGCTTTCTTT. The rearrangement links TRBV29-1 to TRBJ1-1; no reliable D call. The CDR3 contains 13 residues. Germline CDR1 SQVTM, CDR2 ANQGSEA. Deletions cut 7 bases from V and 0 bases from J, with 12 bases between.

There are many counts of this clonotype. V is TRBV5-1 and J is TRBJ2-2; the D call may be TRBD1 or TRBD2 (5 bases each). Germline assignment: CDR1 SGHRS and CDR2 YFSETQ. Trimming pared 1 base from V and 6 bases from J, leaving 13 bases between. The CDR3 is 15 amino acids. Here the CDR3 DNA reads TGCGCCAGCAGCTTGACGGGGCTGGGGGCCGGGGAGCTGTTTTTT. Protein: CASSLTGLGAGELFF.

This clonotype has at least ten counts. This chain uses TRBV29-1 with TRBJ2-5; D not certain. CDR3 length: 11 amino acids. Germline CDR1 and CDR2: SQVTM and ANQGSEA. The V gene lost 4 bases and the J gene lost 7 bases, with 10 bases spanning the gap. The CDR3: CSVGTERTQYF. Here the CDR3 DNA reads TGCAGCGTTGGGACCGAACGGACCCAGTACTTC.

This clonotype was detected many times. This chain connects TRBV27 to TRBJ1-1; 9 nucleotides line up with TRBD1. V gave up 6 bases and J gave up 1 base; unmatched junction bases: 12. This CDR3 has 17 residues. Germline V gene lookup returns CDR1 MNHEY and CDR2 SMNVEV (reference sequence). The CDR3 sequence is CASRYSGTGLGNTEAFF. CDR3 nucleotides: TGTGCCAGCAGATACAGCGGGACAGGGTTAGGGAACACTGAAGCTTTCTTT.

This clonotype was seen ten or more times. V usage is TRBV4-1 and J usage is TRBJ1-1, with D unclear. The CDR3 extends over 17 amino acids. Deletions cut 4 bases from V and 0 bases from J, with 18 bases between. Germline V gene lookup returns CDR1 MGHRA and CDR2 YSYEKL. The CDR3 DNA is TGCGCCAGCAGCCCCCGGACCCTAGGGTTCATGAACACTGAAGCTTTCTTT. This gives the protein CASSPRTLGFMNTEAFF.

The chain couples TRBV5-4 to TRBJ2-5; 7 bases agree with TRBD2. The V and J ends lost 2 bases and 7 bases, in that order; junction bases with no gene match: 11. The CDR3 runs 15 residues. Germline-derived CDR1 and CDR2 are SGHNT and YYREEE (reference sequence). This CDR3 reads CASSFGTTSVGTQYF. For the CDR3, the DNA is TGTGCCAGCAGCTTCGGGACTACAAGCGTCGGGACCCAGTACTTC.

The chain joins TRBV7-2 to TRBJ2-7, with 8 bases that match TRBD1. This CDR3 is built from 14 residues. J lost 4 bases, V lost 0 bases, and 2 bases had no gene match. Germline-derived CDR1 and CDR2 are SGHTA and FQGNSA. CDR3 in amino acids: CASSLATGGYEQYF. The DNA for the CDR3 is TGTGCCAGCAGCTTAGCCACAGGGGGTTACGAGCAGTACTTC. The full variable domain, in which reference TRBV7-2 and TRBJ2-7 provide the parts outside the CDR3, is GAGVSQSPSNKVTEKGKDVELRCDPISGHTALYWYRQSLGQGLEFLIYFQGNSAPDKSGLPSDRFSAERTGGSVSTLTIQRTQQEDSAVYLCASSLATGGYEQYFGPGTRLTVT.

The sample holds many counts of this clonotype. The rearrangement uses TRBV28 and TRBJ2-1; D possibly corresponds to TRBD1 (6 bases). Deletions cut 2 bases from V and 14 bases from J, with 16 bases between. The CDR3 extends over 13 amino acids. CDR1 MDHEN and CDR2 SYDVKM come from the germline V gene. The chain's CDR3 is CASSLGGVQTKFF. The CDR3 DNA is TGTGCCAGCAGTTTAGGGGGCGTCCAAACGAAGTTCTTC.

At least ten counts were recorded for this clonotype. The chain uses TRBV11-2 and TRBJ2-1; 9 nucleotides align to TRBD2. The CDR3 sequence is 16 residues long. Germline CDR1 and CDR2: SGHAT and FQNNGV. The V and J ends lost 2 bases and 10 bases, in that order; junction bases with no gene match: 12. The CDR3 loop reads CASSLLGGRASREQFF. The CDR3 DNA reads TGTGCCAGCAGCTTACTGGGCGGGAGGGCCTCGAGGGAGCAGTTCTTC.

In the case of this clonotype: It is likely a read error: a sequence one base away is far more abundant. The rearrangement links TRBV20-1 to TRBJ2-7, with 12 positions matching TRBD2. CDR1 and CDR2 from the germline V gene are DFQATT and SNEGSKA (reference sequence). V was pared by 6 bases and J by 7 bases, with 10 bases of the junction left unmatched. This CDR3 is 14 amino acids long. The CDR3 DNA is TGCAGTGCGACGCTAGCGGGAGGGCCCAATGAGCAGTACTTC. It encodes CSATLAGGPNEQYF.

The rearrangement joins TRBV6-2 or TRBV6-3 to TRBJ2-7; 11 bases match TRBD2. The CDR3 spans 19 residues. CDR1 is MNHEY and CDR2 is SVGEGT in the germline V gene. The V gene end was trimmed by 1 base and the J gene end by 0 bases; junction bases not matched to a gene: 11. DNA for the CDR3: TGTGCCAGCAGTTACTTGAATCTAGCGGGAGGTTCGATCTCCTACGAGCAGTACTTC. It translates to CASSYLNLAGGSISYEQYF.

There are many counts of this clonotype. The V gene is TRBV24-1, the J gene TRBJ2-3; 7 positions match TRBD2. CDR1 is KGHDR, CDR2 SFDVKD, per germline. The CDR3 sequence is 13 residues long. The V gene end was trimmed by 7 bases and the J gene end by 5 bases; junction bases not matched to a gene: 5. CDR3 region: CATRGAGRDTQYF. DNA for the CDR3: TGTGCCACCAGGGGAGCGGGAAGAGATACGCAGTATTTT.

This clonotype was detected many times. The chain employs TRBV7-9 and TRBJ2-1, with D perhaps matching TRBD1 (8 bases). V dropped 3 bases and J dropped 8 bases, with 17 bases sitting between them. Germline loops: CDR1 SEHNR, CDR2 FQNEAQ (reference sequence). The CDR3 contains 15 residues. The CDR3 is CASSFGTGGGYEQFF. The DNA of the CDR3 is TGTGCCAGCAGCTTCGGAACAGGGGGGGGTTATGAGCAGTTCTTC.